This T cell receptor beta chain derives from a study of T cell repertoires in aging, cancer and after chemotherapy. The wider study: Six age groups, ranging from 30 or younger to 70 or older, included the donors.

Peripheral blood genomic DNA, not sorted cells or RNA, was the template. The study's findings and limits: Untreated cancer patients had significantly lower blood TCR diversity than age-matched healthy donors.

Multiplex touch-down PCR with TRB-A/B primers amplified rearranged V-D-J TRB sequences. In TCRdb, the multiplex PCR reads were re-called with MiXCR into one record per CDR3 protein. The sample lists hundreds of distinct CDR3 sequences, 20% to 25% seen once, with approximately 55% in the top ten. This clonotype is labeled as hyperexpanded. Its antigen is currently unknown. The sample taken for sequencing was blood. The receptor was isolated from a human donor in good health.

Here the CDR3 DNA reads TGTGCCACCAGCAGAGGGGAGGGGCCCTACGAGCAGTACTTC. Protein: CATSRGEGPYEQYF. The V and J genes are TRBV15 and TRBJ2-7; 7 bases agree with TRBD2. Germline values: CDR1 LNHNV, CDR2 YYDKDF (reference sequence). This CDR3 comprises 14 residues. With 1 base clipped from V and 2 bases from J, the junction kept 2 bases outside the gene matches.